The sample holds many counts of the clone carrying this TCR beta chain. Amplification targeted TCR beta CDR3 regions from RNA transcripts. The HTBI primer set drove a first-round RT-PCR of the TCR CDR3. TCRdb recomputed calls from the multiplex PCR reads with MiXCR, one row per CDR3 protein. Here the sample spans hundreds of thousands of distinct CDR3 sequences, about a sixth being singletons. Germline V gene lookup returns CDR1 MNHEY and CDR2 SMNVEV (reference sequence). The V and J ends lost 6 bases and 0 bases respectively, with 13 bases between them. This CDR3 is built from 15 residues. The sample originates from a study of T cells in Graves' hyperthyroidism and ophthalmopathy.

Sequencing was performed on blood. The rearrangement joins TRBV27 to TRBJ2-3, with D possibly TRBD2 on 5 matching bases. The sequence was collected from a woman aged 18-29 years with Graves' hyperthyroidism. The chain's CDR3 is CASSRTDSSTDTQYF. CDR3 bases: TGTGCCAGCAGCCGGACTGACTCTAGCACAGATACGCAGTATTTT.